The 8 T cell receptor beta chains below were found in one sample sequenced in a study of blood T cell repertoires in COVID-19. Measured with immunoSEQ multiplex PCR; TCRdb has only the in-frame clones, and not every one. This table has a few hundred thousand clones, 88% appearing once. The sequenced sample was PBMCs or T cells enriched from blood (not recorded which). Source of these receptors: a woman between 40 and 55 years old with acute COVID-19.

V usage is TRBV27 and J usage is TRBJ2-2, with TRBD2 identical over 7 bases. This CDR3 spans 17 amino acids. Per germline, CDR1 MNHEY and CDR2 SMNVEV (reference sequence). V lost 5 bases, J lost 5 bases, and 14 bases stayed unmatched. Here the CDR3 reads CASSREGRESRTGELFF. In DNA form, the CDR3 reads TGTGCCAGCAGTCGCGAGGGGCGGGAGAGCAGAACCGGGGAGCTGTTTTTT.

This chain links TRBV24-1 with TRBJ1-1; 9 nucleotides match TRBD1. V was pared by 2 bases and J by 8 bases, with 2 bases of the junction left unmatched. The CDR3 is 13 residues long. Germline V CDR1 and CDR2: KGHDR, SFDVKD. CDR3 in amino acids: CATSDSGQGEAFF. CDR3 coding DNA: TGTGCCACCAGTGATTCGGGACAGGGAGAAGCTTTCTTT.

The V gene is TRBV4-1, the J gene TRBJ2-1, with 13 bases aligning to TRBD2. CDR1 is MGHRA, CDR2 YSYEKL, per germline. V was clipped by 1 base and J by 6 bases; unmatched bases: 6. The CDR3 runs to 17 residues. This chain's CDR3 is CASSQVLLAGGLNEQFF. CDR3 bases: TGCGCCAGCAGCCAAGTCCTACTAGCGGGGGGGCTCAATGAGCAGTTCTTC.

The chain recombines TRBV5-4 with TRBJ1-1, with D possibly matching TRBD1 (6 bases). This CDR3 has 15 residues. V lost 1 base and J 1 base, leaving 11 bases between the germline ends. Germline V gene lookup returns CDR1 SGHNT and CDR2 YYREEE (reference sequence). The CDR3 protein is CASSLRQGTNTEAFF. For the CDR3, the DNA is TGTGCCAGCAGCTTGAGGCAGGGGACGAACACTGAAGCTTTCTTT.

This sequence joins TRBV10-1 and TRBJ2-3; 7 nucleotides match TRBD2. V was clipped by 7 bases and J by 3 bases; unmatched bases: 10. This CDR3 spans 15 amino acids. Germline V gene data show CDR1 as WNHNN and CDR2 as SYGVQD (reference sequence). CDR3 region: CASNGGEGQTDTQYF. DNA for the CDR3: TGCGCCAGCAACGGCGGGGAGGGTCAGACAGATACGCAGTATTTT.

The CDR3 here is CASSALAGDSGELFF. CDR3 DNA sequence: TGTGCCAGCAGTGCTCTAGCGGGAGATTCCGGGGAGCTGTTTTTT. V is TRBV2 and J is TRBJ2-2, with 10 bases lining up with TRBD2. Per the germline V gene, CDR1 is SNHLY and CDR2 is FYNNEI. The CDR3 length is 15 residues. V lost 4 bases and J lost 6; bases outside the gene matches: 5.

The CDR3 nucleotides read TGTGCCAGCAGTTACTCAAACAGGGACTACGAGCAGTACTTC. Its protein is CASSYSNRDYEQYF. This sequence joins TRBV6-5 and TRBJ2-7, with TRBD1 as a possible D gene (6 bases). Germline V gives CDR1 MNHEY, CDR2 SVGAGI. V was shortened by 0 bases and J by 3 bases, with 9 bases between the two germline ends. This CDR3 is 14 amino acids long.

The rearrangement links TRBV24-1 to TRBJ2-1; tentatively, D is TRBD2 (6 bases). The V gene's germline CDR1 is KGHDR and CDR2 SFDVKD. The CDR3 is made up of 15 amino acids. The V gene lost 3 bases and the J gene lost 10 bases, with 18 bases spanning the gap. The CDR3 is CATSDNSGVVGEQFF. The CDR3 DNA is TGTGCCACCAGTGATAACTCGGGGGTGGTGGGAGAGCAGTTCTTC.